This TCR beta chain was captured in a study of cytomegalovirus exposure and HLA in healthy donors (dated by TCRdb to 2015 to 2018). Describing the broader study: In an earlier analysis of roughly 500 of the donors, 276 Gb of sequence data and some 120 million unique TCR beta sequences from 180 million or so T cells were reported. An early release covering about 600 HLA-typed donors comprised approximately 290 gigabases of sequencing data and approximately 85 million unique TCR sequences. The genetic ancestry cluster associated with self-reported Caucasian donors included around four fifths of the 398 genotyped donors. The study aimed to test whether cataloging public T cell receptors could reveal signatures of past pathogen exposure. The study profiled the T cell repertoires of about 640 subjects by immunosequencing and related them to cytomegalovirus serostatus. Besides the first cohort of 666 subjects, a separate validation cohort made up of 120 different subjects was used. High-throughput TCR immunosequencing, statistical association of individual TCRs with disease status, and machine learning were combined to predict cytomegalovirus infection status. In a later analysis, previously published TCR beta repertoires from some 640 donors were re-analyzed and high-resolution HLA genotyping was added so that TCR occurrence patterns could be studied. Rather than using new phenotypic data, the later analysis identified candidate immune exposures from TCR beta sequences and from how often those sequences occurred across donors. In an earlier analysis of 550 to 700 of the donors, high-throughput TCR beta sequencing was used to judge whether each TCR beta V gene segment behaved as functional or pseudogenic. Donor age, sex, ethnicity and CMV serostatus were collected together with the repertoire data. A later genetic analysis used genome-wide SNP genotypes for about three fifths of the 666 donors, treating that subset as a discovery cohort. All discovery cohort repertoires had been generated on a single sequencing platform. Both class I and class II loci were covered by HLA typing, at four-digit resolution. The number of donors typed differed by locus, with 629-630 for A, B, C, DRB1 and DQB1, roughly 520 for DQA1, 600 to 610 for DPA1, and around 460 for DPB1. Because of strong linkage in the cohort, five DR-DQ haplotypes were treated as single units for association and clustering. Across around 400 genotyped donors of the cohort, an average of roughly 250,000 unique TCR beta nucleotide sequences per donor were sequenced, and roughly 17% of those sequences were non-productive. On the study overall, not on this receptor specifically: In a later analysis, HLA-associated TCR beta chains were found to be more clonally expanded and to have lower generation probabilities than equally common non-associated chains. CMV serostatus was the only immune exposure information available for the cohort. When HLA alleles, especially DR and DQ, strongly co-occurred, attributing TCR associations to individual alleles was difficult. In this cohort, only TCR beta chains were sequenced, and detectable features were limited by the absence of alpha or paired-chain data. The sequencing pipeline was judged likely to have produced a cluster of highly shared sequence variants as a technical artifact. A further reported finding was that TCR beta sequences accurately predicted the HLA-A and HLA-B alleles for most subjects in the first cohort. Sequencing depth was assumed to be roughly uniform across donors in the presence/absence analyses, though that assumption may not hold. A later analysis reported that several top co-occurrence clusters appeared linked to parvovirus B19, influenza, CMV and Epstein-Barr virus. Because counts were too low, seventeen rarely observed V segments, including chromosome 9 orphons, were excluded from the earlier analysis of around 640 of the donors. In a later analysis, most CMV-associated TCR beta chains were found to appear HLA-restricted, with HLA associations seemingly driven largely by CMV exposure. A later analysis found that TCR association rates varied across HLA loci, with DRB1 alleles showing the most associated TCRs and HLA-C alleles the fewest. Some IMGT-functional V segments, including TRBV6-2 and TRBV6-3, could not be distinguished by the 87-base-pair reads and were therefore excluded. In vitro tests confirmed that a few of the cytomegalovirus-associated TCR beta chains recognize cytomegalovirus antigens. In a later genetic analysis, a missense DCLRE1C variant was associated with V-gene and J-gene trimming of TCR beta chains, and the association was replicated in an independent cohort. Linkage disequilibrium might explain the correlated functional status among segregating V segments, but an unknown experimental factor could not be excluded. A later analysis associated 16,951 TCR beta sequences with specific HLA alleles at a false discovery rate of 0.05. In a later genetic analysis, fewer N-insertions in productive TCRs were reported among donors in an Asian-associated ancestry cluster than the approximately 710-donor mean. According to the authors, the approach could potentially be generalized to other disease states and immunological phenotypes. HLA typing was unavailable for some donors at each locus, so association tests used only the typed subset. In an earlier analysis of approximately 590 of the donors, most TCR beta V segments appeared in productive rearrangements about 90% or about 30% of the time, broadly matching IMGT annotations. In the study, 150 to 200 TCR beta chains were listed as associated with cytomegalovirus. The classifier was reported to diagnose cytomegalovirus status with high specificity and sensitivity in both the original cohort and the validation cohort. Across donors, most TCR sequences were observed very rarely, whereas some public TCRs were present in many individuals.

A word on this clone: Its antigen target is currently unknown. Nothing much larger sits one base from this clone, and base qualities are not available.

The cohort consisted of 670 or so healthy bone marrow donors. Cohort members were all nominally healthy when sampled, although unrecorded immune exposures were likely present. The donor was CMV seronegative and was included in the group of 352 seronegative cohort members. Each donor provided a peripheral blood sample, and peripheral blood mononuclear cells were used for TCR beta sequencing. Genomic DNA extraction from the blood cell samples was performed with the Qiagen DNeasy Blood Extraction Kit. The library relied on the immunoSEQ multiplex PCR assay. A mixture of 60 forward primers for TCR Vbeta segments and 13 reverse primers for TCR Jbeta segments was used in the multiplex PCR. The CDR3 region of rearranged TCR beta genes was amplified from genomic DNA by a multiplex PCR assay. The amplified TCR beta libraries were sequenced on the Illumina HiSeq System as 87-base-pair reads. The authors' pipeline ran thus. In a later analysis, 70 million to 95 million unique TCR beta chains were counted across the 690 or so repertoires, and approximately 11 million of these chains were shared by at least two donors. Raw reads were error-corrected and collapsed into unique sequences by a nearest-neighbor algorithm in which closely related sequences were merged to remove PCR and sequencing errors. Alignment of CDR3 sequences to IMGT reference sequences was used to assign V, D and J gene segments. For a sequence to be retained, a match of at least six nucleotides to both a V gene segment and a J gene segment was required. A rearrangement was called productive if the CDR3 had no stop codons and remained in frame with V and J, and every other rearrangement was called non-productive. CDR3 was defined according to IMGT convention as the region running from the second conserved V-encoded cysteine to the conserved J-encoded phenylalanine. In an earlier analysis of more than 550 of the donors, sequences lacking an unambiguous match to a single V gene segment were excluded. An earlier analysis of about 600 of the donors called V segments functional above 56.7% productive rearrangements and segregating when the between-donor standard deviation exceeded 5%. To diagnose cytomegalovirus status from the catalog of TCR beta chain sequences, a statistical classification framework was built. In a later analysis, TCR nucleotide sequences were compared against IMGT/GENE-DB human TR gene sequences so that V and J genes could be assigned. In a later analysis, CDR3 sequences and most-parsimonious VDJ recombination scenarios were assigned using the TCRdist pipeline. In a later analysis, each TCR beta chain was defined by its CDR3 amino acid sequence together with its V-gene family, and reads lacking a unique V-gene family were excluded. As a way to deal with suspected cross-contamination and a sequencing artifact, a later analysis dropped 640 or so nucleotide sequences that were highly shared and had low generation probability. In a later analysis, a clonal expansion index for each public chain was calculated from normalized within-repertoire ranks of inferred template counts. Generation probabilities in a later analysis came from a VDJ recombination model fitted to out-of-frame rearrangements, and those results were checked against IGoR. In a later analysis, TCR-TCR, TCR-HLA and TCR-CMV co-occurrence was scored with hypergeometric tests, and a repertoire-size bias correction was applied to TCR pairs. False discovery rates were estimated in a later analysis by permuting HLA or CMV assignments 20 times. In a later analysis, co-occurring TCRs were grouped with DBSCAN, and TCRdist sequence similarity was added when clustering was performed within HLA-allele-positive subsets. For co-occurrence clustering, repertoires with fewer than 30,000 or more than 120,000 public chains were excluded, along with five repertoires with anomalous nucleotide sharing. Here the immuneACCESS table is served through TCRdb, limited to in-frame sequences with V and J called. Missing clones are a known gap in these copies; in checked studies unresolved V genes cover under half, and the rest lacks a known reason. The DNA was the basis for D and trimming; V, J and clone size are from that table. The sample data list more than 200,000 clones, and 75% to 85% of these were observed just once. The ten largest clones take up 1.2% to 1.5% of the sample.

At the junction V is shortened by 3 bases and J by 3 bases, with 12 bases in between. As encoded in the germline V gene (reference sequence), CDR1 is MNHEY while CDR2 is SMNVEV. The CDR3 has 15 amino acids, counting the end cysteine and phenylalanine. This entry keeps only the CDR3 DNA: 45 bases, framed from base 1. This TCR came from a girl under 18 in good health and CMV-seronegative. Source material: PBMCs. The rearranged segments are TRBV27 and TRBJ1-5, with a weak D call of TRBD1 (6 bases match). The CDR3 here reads CASSFTGHTNQPQHF. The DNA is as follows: TGTGCCAGCAGTTTTACGGGACATACCAATCAGCCCCAGCATTTT.